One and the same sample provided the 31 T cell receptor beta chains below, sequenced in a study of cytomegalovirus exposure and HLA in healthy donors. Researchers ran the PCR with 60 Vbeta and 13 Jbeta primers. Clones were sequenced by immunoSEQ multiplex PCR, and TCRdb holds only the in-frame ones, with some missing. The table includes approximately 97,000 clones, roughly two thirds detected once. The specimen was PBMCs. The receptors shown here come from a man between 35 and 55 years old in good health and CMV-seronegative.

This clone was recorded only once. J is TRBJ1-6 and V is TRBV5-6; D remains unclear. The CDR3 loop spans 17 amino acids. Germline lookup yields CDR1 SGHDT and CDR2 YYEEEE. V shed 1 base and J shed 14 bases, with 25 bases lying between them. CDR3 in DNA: TGTGCCAGCAGCTTGTTTGGTGGAGGGAGAGAGATTAGAGCCCTCCACTTT. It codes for CASSLFGGGREIRALHF.

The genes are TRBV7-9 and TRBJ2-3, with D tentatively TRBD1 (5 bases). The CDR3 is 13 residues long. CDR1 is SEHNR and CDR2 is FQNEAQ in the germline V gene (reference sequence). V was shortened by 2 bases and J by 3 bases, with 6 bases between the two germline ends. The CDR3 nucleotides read TGTGCCAGCAGCTTACAGGGAACAGATACGCAGTATTTT. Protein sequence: CASSLQGTDTQYF.

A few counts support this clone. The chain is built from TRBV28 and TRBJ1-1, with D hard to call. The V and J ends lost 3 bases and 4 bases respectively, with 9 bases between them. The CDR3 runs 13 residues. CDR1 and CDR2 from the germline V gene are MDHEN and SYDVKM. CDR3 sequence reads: CASSFVVSTEAFF. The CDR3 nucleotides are TGTGCCAGCAGTTTCGTTGTGAGCACTGAAGCTTTCTTT. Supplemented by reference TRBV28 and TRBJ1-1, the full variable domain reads DVKVTQSSRYLVKRTGEKVFLECVQDMDHENMFWYRQDPGLGLRLIYFSYDVKMKEKGDIPEGYSVSREKKERFSLILESASTNQTSMYLCASSFVVSTEAFFGQGTRLTVV.

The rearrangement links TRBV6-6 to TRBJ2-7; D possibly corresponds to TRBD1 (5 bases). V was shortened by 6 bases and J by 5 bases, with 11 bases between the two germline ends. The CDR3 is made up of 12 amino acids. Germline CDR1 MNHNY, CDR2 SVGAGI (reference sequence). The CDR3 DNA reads TGTGCCAGCAGACCCCCAGGGAACGAGCAGTACTTC. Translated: CASRPPGNEQYF.

The CDR3 region is CASKRSSTDTQYF. The CDR3 DNA follows: TGTGCCAGCAAGAGGTCTAGCACAGATACGCAGTATTTT. The rearrangement links TRBV2 to TRBJ2-3; D not resolved. V lost 7 bases to trimming and J lost 0 bases, with 8 bases between them. There are 13 residues in the CDR3. CDR1 and CDR2 from the germline V gene are SNHLY and FYNNEI.

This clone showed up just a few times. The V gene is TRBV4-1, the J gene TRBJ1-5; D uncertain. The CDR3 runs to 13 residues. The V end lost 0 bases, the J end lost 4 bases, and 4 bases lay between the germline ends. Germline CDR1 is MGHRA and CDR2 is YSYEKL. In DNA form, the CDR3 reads TGCGCCAGCAGCCAAGATTATAATCAGCCCCAGCATTTT. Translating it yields CASSQDYNQPQHF.

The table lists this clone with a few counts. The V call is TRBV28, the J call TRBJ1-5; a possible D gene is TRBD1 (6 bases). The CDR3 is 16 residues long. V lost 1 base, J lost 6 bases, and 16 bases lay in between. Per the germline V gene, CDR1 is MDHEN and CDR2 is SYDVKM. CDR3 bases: TGTGCCAGCAGTTTATCCGGCAGGGGTGTTTTTCAGCCCCAGCATTTT. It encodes CASSLSGRGVFQPQHF. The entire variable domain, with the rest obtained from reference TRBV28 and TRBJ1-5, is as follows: DVKVTQSSRYLVKRTGEKVFLECVQDMDHENMFWYRQDPGLGLRLIYFSYDVKMKEKGDIPEGYSVSREKKERFSLILESASTNQTSMYLCASSLSGRGVFQPQHFGDGTRLSIL.

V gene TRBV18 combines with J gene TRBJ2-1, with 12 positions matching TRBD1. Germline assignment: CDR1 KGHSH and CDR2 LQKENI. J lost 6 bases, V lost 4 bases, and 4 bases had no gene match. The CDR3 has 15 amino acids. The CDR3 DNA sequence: TGTGCCAGCTCACTGGGACAGGGGGCCCTCAATGAGCAGTTCTTC. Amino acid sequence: CASSLGQGALNEQFF.

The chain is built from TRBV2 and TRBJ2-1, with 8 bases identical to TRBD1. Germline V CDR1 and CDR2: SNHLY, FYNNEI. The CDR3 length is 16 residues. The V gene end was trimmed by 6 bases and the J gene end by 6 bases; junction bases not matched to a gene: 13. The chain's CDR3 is CASSGDRRGFGNEQFF. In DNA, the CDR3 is TGTGCCAGCAGCGGGGACAGGAGGGGGTTTGGCAATGAGCAGTTCTTC.

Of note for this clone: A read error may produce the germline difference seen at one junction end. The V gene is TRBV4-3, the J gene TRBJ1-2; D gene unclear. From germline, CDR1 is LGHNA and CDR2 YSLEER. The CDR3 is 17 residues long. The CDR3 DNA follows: TGCGCCAGCAGCCAAGATCAGAGACAAGATCACCCATATGGCTACCCCTTC. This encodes CASSQDQRQDHPYGYPF.

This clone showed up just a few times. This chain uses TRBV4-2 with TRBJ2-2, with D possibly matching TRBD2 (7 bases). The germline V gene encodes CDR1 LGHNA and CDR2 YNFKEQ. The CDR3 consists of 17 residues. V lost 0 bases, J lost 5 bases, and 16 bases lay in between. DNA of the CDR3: TGTGCCAGCAGCCAAGAAAGCGGCGGGGGCCGAACCGGGGAGCTGTTTTTT. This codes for CASSQESGGGRTGELFF.

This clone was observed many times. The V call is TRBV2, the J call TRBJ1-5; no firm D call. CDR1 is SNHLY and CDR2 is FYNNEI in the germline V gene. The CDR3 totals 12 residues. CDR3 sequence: CATSGANQPQHF. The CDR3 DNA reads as TGTGCTACCAGCGGCGCGAATCAGCCCCAGCATTTT.

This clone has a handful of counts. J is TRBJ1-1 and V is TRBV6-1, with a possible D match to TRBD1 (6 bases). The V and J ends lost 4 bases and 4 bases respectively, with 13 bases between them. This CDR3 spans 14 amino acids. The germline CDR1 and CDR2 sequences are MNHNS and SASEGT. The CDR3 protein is CASSVLGGPTEAFF. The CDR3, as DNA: TGTGCCAGCAGTGTCCTGGGGGGGCCCACTGAAGCTTTCTTT.

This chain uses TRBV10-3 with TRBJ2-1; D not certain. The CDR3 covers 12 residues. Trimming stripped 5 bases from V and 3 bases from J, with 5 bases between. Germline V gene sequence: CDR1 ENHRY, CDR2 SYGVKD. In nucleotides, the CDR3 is TGTGCCATCAGTCGAGACTACAATGAGCAGTTCTTC. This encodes CAISRDYNEQFF.

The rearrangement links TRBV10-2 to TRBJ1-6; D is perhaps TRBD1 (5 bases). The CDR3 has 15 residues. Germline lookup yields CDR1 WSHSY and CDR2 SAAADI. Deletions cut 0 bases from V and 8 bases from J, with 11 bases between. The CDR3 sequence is CASSESGGYDSPLHF. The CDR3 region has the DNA TGCGCCAGCAGTGAGTCGGGGGGTTATGATTCACCCCTCCACTTT.

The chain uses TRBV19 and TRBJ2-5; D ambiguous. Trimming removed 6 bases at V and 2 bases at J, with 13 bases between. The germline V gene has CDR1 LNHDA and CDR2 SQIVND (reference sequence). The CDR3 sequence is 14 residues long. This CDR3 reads CASSPDLEQETQYF. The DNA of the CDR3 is TGTGCCAGTAGCCCAGACTTGGAGCAAGAGACCCAGTACTTC.

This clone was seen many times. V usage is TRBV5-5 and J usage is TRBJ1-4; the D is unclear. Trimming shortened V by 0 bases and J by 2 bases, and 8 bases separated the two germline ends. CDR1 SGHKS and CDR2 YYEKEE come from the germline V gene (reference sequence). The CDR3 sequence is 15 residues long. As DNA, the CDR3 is TGTGCCAGCAGCTTGGGCAGGAATACTAATGAAAAACTGTTTTTT. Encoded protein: CASSLGRNTNEKLFF.

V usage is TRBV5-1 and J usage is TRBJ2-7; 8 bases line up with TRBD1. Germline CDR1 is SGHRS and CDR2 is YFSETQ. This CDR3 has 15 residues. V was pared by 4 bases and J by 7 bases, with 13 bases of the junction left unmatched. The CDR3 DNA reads TGCGCCAGCAGCAAGGAGGGCAGGGGGCAGGGTGAGCAGTACTTC. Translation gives CASSKEGRGQGEQYF.

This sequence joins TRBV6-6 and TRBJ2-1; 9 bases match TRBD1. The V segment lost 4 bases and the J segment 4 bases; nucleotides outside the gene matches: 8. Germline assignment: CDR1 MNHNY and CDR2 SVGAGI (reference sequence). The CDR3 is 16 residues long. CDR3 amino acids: CASSFWGTGSYNEQFF. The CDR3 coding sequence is TGTGCCAGCAGTTTTTGGGGGACAGGGTCTTACAATGAGCAGTTCTTC.

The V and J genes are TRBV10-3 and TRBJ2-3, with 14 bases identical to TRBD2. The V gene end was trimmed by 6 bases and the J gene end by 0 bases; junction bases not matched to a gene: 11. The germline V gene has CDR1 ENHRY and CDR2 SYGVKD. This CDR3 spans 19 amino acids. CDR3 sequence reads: CAISSTGGLAGASTDTQYF. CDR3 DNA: TGTGCCATCAGCTCGACAGGGGGACTAGCGGGAGCTAGCACAGATACGCAGTATTTT.

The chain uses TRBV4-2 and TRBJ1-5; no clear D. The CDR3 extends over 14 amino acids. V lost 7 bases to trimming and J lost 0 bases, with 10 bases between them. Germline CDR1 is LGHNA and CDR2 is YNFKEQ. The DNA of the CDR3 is TGTGCCAGCACAATGGCCCATAGCAATCAGCCCCAGCATTTT. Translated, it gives CASTMAHSNQPQHF.

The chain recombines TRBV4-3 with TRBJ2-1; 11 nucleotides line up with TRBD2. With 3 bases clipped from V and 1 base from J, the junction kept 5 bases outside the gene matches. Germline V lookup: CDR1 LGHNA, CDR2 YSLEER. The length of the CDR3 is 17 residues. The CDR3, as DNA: TGCGCCAGCAGCCAGTCTAGCGGGGGGTGGTCCTACAATGAGCAGTTCTTC. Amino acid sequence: CASSQSSGGWSYNEQFF.

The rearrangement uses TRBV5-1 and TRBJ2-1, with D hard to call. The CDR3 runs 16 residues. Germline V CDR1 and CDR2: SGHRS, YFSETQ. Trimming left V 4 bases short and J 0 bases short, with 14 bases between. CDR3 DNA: TGCGCCAGCAGCCAAGACACCCAGAGCTCCTACAATGAGCAGTTCTTC. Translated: CASSQDTQSSYNEQFF.

The CDR3 spells CASSLKAGGITDTQYF. The CDR3 region has the DNA TGTGCCAGCAGTTTAAAAGCGGGGGGGATAACAGATACGCAGTATTTT. The chain is built from TRBV28 and TRBJ2-3; 10 bases match TRBD2. J gave up 3 bases and V 2 bases, and 5 bases lay outside the gene matches. This CDR3 has 16 amino acids. CDR1 and CDR2 (germline): MDHEN, SYDVKM.

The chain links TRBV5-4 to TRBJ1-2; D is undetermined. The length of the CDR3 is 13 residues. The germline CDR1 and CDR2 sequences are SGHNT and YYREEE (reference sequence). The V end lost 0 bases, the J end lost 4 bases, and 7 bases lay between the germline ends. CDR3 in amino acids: CASSLDTVYGYTF. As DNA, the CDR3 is TGTGCCAGCAGCTTGGACACCGTCTATGGCTACACCTTC.

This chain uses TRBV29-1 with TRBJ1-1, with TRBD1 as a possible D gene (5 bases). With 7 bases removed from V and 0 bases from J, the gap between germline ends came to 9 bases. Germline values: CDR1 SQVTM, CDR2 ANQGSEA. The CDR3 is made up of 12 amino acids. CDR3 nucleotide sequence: TGCAGCGCTACAGGATTGAACACTGAAGCTTTCTTT. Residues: CSATGLNTEAFF.

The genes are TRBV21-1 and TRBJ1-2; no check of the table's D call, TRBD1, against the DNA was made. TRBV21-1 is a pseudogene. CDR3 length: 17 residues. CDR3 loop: CASRYIRRQGTPEGYTF. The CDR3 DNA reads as TGTGCCAGCAGGTATATCAGGCGGCAGGGCACCCCTGAGGGCTACACCTTC.

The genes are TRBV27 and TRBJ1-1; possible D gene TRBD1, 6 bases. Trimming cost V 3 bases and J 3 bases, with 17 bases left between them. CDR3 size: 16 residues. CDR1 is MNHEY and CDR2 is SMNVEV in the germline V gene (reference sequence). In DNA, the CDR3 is TGTGCCAGCAGTTTTGCTTCGGACAGATCTCACACTGAAGCTTTCTTT. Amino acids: CASSFASDRSHTEAFF.

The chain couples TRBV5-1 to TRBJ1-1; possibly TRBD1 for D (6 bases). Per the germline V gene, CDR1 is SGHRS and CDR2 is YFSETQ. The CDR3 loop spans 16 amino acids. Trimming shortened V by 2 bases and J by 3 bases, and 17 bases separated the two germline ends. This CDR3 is CASSFQGLALDTEAFF. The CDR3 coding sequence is TGCGCCAGCAGCTTTCAGGGGCTCGCCTTGGACACTGAAGCTTTCTTT.

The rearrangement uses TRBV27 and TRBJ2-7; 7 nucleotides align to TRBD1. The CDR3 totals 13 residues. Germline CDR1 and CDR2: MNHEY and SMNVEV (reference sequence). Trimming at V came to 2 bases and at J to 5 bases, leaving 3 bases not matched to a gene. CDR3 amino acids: CASSLRTGDEQYF. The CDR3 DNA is TGTGCCAGCAGTTTACGGACAGGCGACGAGCAGTACTTC.

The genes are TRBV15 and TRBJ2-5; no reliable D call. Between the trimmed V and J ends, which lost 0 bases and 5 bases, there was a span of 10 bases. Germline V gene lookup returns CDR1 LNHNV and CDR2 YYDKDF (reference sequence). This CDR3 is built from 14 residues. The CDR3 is CATSRDPTLETQYF. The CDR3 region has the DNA TGTGCCACCAGCAGAGATCCAACTTTGGAGACCCAGTACTTC.